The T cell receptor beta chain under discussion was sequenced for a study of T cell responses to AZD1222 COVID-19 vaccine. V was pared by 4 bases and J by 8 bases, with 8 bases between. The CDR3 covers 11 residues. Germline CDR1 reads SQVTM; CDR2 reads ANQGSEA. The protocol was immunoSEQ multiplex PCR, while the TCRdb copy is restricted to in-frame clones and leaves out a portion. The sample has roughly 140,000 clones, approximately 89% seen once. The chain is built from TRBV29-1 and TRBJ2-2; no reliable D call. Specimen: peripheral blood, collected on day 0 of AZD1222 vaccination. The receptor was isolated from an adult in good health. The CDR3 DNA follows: TGCAGCGTTGCCAGGTTGGGGGAGCTGTTTTTT. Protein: CSVARLGELFF.